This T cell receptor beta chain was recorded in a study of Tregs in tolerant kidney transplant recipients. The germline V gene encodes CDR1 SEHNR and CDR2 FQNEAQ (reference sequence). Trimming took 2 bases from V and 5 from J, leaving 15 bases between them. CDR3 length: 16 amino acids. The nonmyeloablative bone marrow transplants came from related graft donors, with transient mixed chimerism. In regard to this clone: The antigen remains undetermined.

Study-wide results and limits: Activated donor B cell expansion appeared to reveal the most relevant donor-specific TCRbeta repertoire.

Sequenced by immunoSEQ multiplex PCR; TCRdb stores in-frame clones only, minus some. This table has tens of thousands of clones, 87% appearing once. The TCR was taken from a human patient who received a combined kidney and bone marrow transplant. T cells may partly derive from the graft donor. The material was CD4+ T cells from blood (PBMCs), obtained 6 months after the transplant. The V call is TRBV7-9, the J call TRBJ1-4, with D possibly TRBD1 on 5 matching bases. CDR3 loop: CASSLNLGHLNEKLFF. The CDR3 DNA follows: TGTGCCAGCAGCTTAAATCTCGGACATTTAAATGAAAAACTGTTTTTT. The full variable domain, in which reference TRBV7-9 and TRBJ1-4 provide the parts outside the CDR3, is DTGVSQNPRHKITKRGQNVTFRCDPISEHNRLYWYRQTLGQGPEFLTYFQNEAQLEKSRLLSDRFSAERPKGSFSTLEIQRTEQGDSAMYLCASSLNLGHLNEKLFFGSGTQLSVL.